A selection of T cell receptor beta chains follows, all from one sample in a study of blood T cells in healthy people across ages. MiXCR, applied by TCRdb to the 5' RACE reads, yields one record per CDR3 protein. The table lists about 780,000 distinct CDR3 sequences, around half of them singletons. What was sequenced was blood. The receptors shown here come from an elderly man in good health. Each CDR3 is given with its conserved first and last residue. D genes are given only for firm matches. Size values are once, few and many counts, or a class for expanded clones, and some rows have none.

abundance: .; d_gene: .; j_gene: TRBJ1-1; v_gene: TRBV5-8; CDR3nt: TGTGCCAGCAGCTTCGGCCAGGGAAAGACTGAAGCTTTCTTT; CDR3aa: CASSFGQGKTEAFF
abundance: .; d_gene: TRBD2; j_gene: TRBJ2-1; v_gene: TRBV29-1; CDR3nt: TGCAGCGTTGAGGGACTAGCGGGGTACGAGCAGTTCTTC; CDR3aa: CSVEGLAGYEQFF
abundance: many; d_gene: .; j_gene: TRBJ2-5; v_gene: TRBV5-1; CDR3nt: TGCGCCAGCAGCTTGGTCCCTCAAAGTCGGGAGACCCAGTACTTC; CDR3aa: CASSLVPQSRETQYF
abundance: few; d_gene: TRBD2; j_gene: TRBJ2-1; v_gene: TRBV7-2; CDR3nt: TGTGCCAGCAGCTTCACGACTAGCAGATCCTACAATGAGCAGTTCTTC; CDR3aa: CASSFTTSRSYNEQFF
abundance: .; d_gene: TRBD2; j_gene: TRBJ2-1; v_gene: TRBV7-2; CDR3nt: TGTGCCAGCAGCTTACTTCCTACTAGCGAATACAATGAGCAGTTCTTC; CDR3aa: CASSLLPTSEYNEQFF
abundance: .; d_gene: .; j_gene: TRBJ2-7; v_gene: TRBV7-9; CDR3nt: TGTGCCAGCAGCTTAGCGTGGAACGAGCAGTACTTC; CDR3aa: CASSLAWNEQYF
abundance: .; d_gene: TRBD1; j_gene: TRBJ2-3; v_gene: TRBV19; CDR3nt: TGTGTCAGTAGTAGGGGGACAGGGGCCGCAGATACGCAGTATTTT; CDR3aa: CVSSRGTGAADTQYF
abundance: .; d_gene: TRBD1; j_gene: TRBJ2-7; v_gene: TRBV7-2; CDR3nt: TGTGCCAGCAGCATCCCCGGGACAGGGACGGGCGAGCAGTACTTC; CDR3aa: CASSIPGTGTGEQYF
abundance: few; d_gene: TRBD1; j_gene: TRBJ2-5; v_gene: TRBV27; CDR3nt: TGTGCCAGCAATTACAGGGGCGATGAGCAGTACTTC; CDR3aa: CASNYRGDEQYF
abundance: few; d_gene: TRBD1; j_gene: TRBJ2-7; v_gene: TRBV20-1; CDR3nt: TGCAGTGCGGACAGGGATCTGTACGAGCAGTACTTC; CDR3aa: CSADRDLYEQYF
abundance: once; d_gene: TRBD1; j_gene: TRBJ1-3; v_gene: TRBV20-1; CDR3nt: TGCAGTGCTCCAGATCCGGGACAGGGGGCCTTTCCTGGAAACACCATATATTTT; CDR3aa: CSAPDPGQGAFPGNTIYF
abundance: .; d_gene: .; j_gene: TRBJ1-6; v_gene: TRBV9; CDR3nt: TGTGCCAGCAGCGGGCTAGTTGGTTCACCCCTCCACTTT; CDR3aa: CASSGLVGSPLHF
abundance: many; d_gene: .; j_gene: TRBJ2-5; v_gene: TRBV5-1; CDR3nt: TGTGCCAGCAGCTGGACAGTTCAAGAGACCCAGTACTTC; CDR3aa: CASSWTVQETQYF
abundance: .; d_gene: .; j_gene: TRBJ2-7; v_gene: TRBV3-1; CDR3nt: TGTGCCAGCAGCCAAGATGGCAGGGGGGCGTACTTC; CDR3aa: CASSQDGRGAYF
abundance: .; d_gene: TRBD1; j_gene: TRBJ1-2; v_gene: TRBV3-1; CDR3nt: TGTGCCAGCAGCCGTCCTGACAGGGGTCACGGCTACACCTTC; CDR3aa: CASSRPDRGHGYTF
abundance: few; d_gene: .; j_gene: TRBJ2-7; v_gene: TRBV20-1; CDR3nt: TGCAGTGCTAGAGTACAGACCCCCTACGAGCAGTACTTC; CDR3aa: CSARVQTPYEQYF
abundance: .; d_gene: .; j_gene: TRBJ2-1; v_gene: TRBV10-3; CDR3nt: TGTGCCATCAGTGAGTTAGCGAACAATGAGCAGTTCTTC; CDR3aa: CAISELANNEQFF
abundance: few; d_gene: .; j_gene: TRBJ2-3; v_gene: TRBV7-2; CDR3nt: TGTGCCAGCAGCTCAAAGGCAGGGAGTGGTCGCACAGATACGCAGTATTTT; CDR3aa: CASSSKAGSGRTDTQYF
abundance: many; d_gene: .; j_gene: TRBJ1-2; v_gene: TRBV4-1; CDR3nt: TGCGCCAGCAGCCAAGATCGAGGACCGACATCCCGCTACACCTTC; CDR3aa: CASSQDRGPTSRYTF
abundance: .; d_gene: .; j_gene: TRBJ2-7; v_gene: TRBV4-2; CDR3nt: TGTGCCAGCAGCCCGACGGGACTTAGCTACGAGCAGTACTTC; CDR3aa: CASSPTGLSYEQYF
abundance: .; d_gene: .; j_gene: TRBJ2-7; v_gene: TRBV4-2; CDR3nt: TGTGCCAGCAGCCAAGATGATGGGGCTTTCTACGAGCAGTACTTC; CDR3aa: CASSQDDGAFYEQYF
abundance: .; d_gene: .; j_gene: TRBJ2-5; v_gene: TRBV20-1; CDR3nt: TGCAGTGCCTTAGGAGGGAGGGGGCTTCAGGAGACCCAGTACTTC; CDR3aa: CSALGGRGLQETQYF
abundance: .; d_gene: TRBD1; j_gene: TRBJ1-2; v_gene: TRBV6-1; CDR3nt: TGTGCCAGCAGGCAGGGGGCGCAGGCCGTCTATGGCTACACCTTC; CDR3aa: CASRQGAQAVYGYTF
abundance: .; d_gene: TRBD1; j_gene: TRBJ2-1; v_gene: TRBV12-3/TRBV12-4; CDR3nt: TGTGCCAGCAGTGTTAGGGACAGCGCAGCCAATGAGCAGTTCTTC; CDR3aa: CASSVRDSAANEQFF
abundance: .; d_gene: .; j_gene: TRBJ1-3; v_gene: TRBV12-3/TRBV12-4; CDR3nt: TGTGCCAGCAGACGTCCACGGGACTCTCAGGGCGGAAACACCATATATTTT; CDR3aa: CASRRPRDSQGGNTIYF
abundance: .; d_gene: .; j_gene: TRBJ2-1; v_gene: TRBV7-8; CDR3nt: TGTGCCAGCAGCTTTGTCCTTCCTGAGCAGTTCTTC; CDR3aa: CASSFVLPEQFF
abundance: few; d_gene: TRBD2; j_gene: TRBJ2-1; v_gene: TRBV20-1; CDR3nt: TGCAGTGCTAGAGACAGCGGGAGGCCGGGAATATACAATGAGCAGTTCTTC; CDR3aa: CSARDSGRPGIYNEQFF
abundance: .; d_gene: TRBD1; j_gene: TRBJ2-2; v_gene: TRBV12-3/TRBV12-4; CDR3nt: TGTGCCAGCAGCAATTGGGACAGCAACGCCGGGGAGCTGTTTTTT; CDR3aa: CASSNWDSNAGELFF
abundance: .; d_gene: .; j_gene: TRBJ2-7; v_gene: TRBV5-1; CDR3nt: TGCGCCAGCAGGGACTGTACCTACGAGCAGTACTTC; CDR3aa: CASRDCTYEQYF
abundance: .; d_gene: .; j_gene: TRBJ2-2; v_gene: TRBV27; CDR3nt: TGTGCCAGCAGTATTATCGGGGGTTACACCGGGGAGCTGTTTTTT; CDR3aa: CASSIIGGYTGELFF
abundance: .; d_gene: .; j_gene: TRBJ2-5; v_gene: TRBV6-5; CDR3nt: TGTGCCAGCAGAGGTGGGCTGGGAGAGACCCAGTACTTC; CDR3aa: CASRGGLGETQYF
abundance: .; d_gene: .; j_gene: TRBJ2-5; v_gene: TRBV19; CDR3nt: TGTGCCAGTAGACCCGACTCCCGTCAAGAGACCCAGTACTTC; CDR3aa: CASRPDSRQETQYF
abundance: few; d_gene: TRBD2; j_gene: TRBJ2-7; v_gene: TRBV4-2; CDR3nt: TGTGCCAGCAGCCCTAGCGGGACACTAACCTACGAGCAGTACTTC; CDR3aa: CASSPSGTLTYEQYF
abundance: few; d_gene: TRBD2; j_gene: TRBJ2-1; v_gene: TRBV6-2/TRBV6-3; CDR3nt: TGTGCCAGCAGCCCGGGACTAGCGGGGACCTCCTACAATGAGCAGTTCTTC; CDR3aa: CASSPGLAGTSYNEQFF
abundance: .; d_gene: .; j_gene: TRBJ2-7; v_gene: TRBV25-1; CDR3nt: TGTGCCAGCAGCGGGGACCTCGCCTACGAGCAGTACTTC; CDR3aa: CASSGDLAYEQYF
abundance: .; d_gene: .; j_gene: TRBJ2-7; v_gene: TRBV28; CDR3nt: TGTGCCAGCACCCTTAAATGGAACTCCTACGAGCAGTACTTC; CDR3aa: CASTLKWNSYEQYF
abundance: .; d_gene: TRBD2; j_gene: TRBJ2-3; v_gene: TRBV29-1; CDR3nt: TGCAGCGTTGAAGTCCCCAGCGGGAACACAGATACGCAGTATTTT; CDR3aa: CSVEVPSGNTDTQYF
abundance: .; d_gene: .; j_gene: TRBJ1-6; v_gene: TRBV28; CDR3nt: TGTTCCAGCATGGTGCGGACTTTGCCCCTCCACTTT; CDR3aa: CSSMVRTLPLHF
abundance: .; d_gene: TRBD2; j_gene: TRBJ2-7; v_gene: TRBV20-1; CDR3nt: TGCAGTGCTAGACGCAGCGGGGACTTCTCCTACGAGCAGTACTTC; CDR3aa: CSARRSGDFSYEQYF
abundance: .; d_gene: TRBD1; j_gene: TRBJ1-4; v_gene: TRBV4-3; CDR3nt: TGCGCCAGCAGCCAAGATCGGGGACAGGGTTACGAAAAACTGTTTTTT; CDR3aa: CASSQDRGQGYEKLFF
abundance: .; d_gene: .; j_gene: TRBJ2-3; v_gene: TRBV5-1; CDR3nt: TGCGCCAGCTTCAACCTGGGACAAAGCACAGATACGCAGTATTTT; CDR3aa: CASFNLGQSTDTQYF
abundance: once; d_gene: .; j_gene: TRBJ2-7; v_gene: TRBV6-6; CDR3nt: TGTGCCAGCAGTCTCGAGGGGAAAGGGAGCTCCTACGAGCAGTACTTC; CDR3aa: CASSLEGKGSSYEQYF
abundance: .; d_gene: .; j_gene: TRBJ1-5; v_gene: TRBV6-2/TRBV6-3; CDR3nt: TGTGCCAGCAGTGAGATGAATCATCAGCCCCAGCATTTT; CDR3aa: CASSEMNHQPQHF
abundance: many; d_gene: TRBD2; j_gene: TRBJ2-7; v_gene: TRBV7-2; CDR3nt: TGTGCCAGCAGCTTAGCCGGGAGGGCCGACGAGCAGTACTTC; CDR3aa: CASSLAGRADEQYF
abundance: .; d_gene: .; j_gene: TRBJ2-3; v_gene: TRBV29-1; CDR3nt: TGCAGCGGTGAGAGCAGCGGTAGGGGAGATACGCAGTATTTT; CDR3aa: CSGESSGRGDTQYF
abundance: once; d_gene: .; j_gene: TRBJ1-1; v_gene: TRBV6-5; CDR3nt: TGTGCCAGCGTCAAGATGGGGGAGACTGAAGCTTTCTTT; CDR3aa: CASVKMGETEAFF
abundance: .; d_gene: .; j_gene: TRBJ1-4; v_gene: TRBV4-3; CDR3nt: TGCGCCAGCAGGGAGGGACCCGGACGTGAAAAACTGTTTTTT; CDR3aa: CASREGPGREKLFF
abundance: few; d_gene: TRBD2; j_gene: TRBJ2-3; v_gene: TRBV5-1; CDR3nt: TGCGCCAGCAGCTTTGAGGGAGGGCCCACAGATACGCAGTATTTT; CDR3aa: CASSFEGGPTDTQYF
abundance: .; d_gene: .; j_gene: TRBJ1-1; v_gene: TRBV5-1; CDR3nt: TGCGCCAGCGAAGCAGGGCAGGACACTGAAGCTTTCTTT; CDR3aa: CASEAGQDTEAFF
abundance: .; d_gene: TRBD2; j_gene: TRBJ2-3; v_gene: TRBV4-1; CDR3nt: TGCGCCAGCAAGATTGCGGGAGGGCCCACAGATACGCAGTATTTT; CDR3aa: CASKIAGGPTDTQYF
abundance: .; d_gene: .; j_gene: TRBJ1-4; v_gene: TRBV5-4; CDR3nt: TGTGCCAGCAAAGAGACACGGAATAATGAAAAACTGTTTTTT; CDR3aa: CASKETRNNEKLFF
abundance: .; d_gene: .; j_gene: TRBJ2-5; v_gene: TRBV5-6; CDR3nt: TGTGCCAGCAGGGAAGGCGCTAATGAAGAGACCCAGTACTTC; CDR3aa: CASREGANEETQYF
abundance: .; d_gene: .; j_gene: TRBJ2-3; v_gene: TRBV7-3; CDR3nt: TGTGCCAGCAGCCCCCACGGTGGTACGCAGTATTTT; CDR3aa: CASSPHGGTQYF
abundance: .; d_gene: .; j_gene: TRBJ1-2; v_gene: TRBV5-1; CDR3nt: TGCGCCAGCAGCTTGGACGGGGGATTGGGCTACACCTTC; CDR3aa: CASSLDGGLGYTF